Sequencing of this TCR beta chain was carried out in a study of cytomegalovirus exposure and HLA in healthy donors. Trimming cost V 5 bases and J 2 bases, with 13 bases left between them. The germline V gene encodes CDR1 KGHSH and CDR2 LQKENI. The CDR3 is 15 residues long. It was with 60 Vbeta and 13 Jbeta primers that the PCR ran. TCRdb's copy holds only in-frame clones and misses some; the assay was immunoSEQ multiplex PCR. Altogether about 130,000 clones are present, over 70% being singletons, with the ten largest covering about 1.2%. The source material was PBMCs. The TCR was taken from a female donor in good health and CMV-seronegative. The chain carries TRBV18 and TRBJ1-3, with D tentatively TRBD1 (5 bases). The CDR3 loop reads CASSVSTDAGNTIYF. Written as DNA, the CDR3 is TGTGCCAGCTCAGTCTCGACAGATGCTGGAAACACCATATATTTT.